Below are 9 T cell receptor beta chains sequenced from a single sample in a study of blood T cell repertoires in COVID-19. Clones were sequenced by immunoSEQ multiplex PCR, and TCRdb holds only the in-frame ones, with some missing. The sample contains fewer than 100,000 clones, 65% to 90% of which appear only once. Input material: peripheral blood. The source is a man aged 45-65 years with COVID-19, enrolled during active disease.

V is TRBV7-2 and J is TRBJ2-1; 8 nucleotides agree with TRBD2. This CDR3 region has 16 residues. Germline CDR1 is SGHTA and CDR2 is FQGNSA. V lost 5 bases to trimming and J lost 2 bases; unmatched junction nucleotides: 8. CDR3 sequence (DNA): TGTGCCAGCAGCAGACGTAGCGGGAATACCTACAATGAGCAGTTCTTC. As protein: CASSRRSGNTYNEQFF.

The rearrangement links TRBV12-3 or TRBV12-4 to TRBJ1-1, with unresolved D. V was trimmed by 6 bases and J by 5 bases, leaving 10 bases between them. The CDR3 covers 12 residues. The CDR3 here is CASSPGRTEAFF. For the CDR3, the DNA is TGTGCCAGCAGCCCCGGGAGGACTGAAGCTTTCTTT.

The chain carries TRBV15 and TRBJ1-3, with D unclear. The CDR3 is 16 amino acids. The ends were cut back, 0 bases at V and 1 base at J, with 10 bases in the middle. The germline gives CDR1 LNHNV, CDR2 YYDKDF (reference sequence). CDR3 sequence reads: CATSRDQVGSGNTIYF. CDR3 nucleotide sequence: TGTGCCACCAGCAGAGATCAGGTTGGGTCTGGAAACACCATATATTTT. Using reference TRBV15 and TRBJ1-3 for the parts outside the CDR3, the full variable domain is DAMVIQNPRYQVTQFGKPVTLSCSQTLNHNVMYWYQQKSSQAPKLLFHYYDKDFNNEADTPDNFQSRRPNTSFCFLDIRSPGLGDTAMYLCATSRDQVGSGNTIYFGEGSWLTVV.

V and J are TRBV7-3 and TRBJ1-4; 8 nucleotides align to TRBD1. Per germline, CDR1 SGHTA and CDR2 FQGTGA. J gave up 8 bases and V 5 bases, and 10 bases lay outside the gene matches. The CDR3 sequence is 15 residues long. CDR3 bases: TGTGCCAGCAGCCCCCAAGGGACAGGAACAGAAAAACTGTTTTTT. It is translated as CASSPQGTGTEKLFF.

The CDR3 reads CATSDSGVSNQPQHF. For the CDR3, the DNA is TGTGCCACCAGTGATTCAGGGGTGAGCAATCAGCCCCAGCATTTT. The chain is built from TRBV24-1 and TRBJ1-5; D perhaps matches TRBD1 (6 bases). V dropped 2 bases and J dropped 1 base, with 8 bases sitting between them. Looked up from germline, CDR1 is KGHDR and CDR2 is SFDVKD. This CDR3 contains 15 residues.

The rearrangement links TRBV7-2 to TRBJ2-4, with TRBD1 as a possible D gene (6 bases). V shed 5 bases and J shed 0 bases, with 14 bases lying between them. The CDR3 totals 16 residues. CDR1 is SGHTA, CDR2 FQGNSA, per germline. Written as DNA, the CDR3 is TGTGCCAGCAGCAAAGTCCCGACAGGAGCCAAAAACATTCAGTACTTC. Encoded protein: CASSKVPTGAKNIQYF.

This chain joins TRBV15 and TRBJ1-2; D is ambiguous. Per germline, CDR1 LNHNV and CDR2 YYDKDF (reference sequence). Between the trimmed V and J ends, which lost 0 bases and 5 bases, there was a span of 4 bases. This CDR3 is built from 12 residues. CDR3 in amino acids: CATSRDQYGYTF. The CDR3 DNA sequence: TGTGCCACCAGCAGAGATCAGTATGGCTACACCTTC.

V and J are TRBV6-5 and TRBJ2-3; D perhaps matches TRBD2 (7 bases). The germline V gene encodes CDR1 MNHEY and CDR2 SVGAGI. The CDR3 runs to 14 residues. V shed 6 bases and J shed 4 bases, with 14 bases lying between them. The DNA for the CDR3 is TGTGCCAGCAGGAGAACGGGGGGCGCAGATACGCAGTATTTT. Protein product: CASRRTGGADTQYF.

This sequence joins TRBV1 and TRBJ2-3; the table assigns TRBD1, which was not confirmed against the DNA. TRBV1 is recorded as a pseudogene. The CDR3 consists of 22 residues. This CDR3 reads CTSSQDALSFSSSQGQRNTQYF. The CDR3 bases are TGCACCAGCAGCCAAGATGCTCTATCGTTTAGTAGTTCCCAGGGCCAGAGAAATACGCAGTATTTT.